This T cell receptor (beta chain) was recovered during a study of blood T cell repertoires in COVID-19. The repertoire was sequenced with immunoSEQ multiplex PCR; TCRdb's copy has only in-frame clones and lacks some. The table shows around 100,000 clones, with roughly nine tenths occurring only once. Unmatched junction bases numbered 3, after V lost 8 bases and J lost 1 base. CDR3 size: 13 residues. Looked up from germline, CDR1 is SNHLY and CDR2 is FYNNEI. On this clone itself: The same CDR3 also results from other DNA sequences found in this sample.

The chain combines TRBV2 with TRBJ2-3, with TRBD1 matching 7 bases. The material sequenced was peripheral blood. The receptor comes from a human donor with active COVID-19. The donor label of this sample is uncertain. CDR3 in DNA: TGTGCCAGCCGGACAGGACGCACAGATACGCAGTATTTT. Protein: CASRTGRTDTQYF.